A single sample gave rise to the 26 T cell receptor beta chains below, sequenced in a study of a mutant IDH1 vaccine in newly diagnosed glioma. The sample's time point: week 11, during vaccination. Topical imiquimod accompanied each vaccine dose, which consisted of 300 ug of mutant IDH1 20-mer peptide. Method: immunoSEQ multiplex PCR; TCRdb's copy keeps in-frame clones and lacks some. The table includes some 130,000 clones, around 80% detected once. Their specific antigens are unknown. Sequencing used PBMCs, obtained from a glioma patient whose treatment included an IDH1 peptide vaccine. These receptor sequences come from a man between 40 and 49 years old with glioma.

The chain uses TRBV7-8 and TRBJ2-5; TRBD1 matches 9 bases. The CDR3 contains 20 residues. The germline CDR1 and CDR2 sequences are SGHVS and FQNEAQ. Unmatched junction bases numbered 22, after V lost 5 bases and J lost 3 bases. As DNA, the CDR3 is TGTGCCAGCAGCCCCTTTGAGTGGACAGGGGAGACTTTTGGCGAAGAGACCCAGTACTTC. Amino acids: CASSPFEWTGETFGEETQYF.

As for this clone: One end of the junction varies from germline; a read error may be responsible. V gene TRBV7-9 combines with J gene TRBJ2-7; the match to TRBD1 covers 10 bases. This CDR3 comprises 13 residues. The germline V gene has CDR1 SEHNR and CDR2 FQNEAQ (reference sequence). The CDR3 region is CASSPTGTGVLQF. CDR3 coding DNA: TGTGCCAGCAGCCCTACCGGGACAGGGGTCTTACAGTTC. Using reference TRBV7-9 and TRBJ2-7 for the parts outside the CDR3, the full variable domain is DTGVSQNPRHKITKRGQNVTFRCDPISEHNRLYWYRQTLGQGPEFLTYFQNEAQLEKSRLLSDRFSAERPKGSFSTLEIQRTEQGDSAMYLCASSPTGTGVLQFGPGTRLTVT.

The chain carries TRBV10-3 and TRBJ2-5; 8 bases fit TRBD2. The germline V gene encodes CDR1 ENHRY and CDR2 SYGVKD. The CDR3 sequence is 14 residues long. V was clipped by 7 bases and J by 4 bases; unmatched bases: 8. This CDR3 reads CAITSTSDGETQYF. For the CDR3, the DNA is TGTGCCATCACTTCGACTAGCGACGGAGAGACCCAGTACTTC.

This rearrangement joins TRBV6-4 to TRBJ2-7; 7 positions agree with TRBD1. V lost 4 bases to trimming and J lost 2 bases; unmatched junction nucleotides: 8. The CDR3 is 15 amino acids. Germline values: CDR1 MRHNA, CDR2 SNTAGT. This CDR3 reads CASSGATGVPYEQYF. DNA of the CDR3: TGTGCCAGCAGTGGGGCAACAGGGGTGCCCTACGAGCAGTACTTC.

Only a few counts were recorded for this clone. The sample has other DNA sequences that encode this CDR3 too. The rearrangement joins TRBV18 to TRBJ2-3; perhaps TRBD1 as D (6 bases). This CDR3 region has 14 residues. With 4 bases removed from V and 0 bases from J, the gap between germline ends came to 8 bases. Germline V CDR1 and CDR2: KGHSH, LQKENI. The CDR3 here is CASSLRGSTDTQYF. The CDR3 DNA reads TGTGCCAGCTCACTGAGGGGGAGCACAGATACGCAGTATTTT. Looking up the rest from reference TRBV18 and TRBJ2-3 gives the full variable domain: NAGVMQNPRHLVRRRGQEARLRCSPMKGHSHVYWYRQLPEEGLKFMVYLQKENIIDESGMPKERFSAEFPKEGPSILRIQQVVRGDSAAYFCASSLRGSTDTQYFGPGTRLTVL.

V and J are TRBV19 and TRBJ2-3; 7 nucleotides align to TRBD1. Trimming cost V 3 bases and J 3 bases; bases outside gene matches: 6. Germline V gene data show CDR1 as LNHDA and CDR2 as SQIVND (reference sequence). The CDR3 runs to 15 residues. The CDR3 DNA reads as TGTGCCAGTAGTATTATGGGACAGCCTACAGATACGCAGTATTTT. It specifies CASSIMGQPTDTQYF.

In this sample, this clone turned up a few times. The CDR3 protein is CATSISGRLNEKLFF. CDR3 coding DNA: TGTGCCACCAGCATAAGTGGACGCCTTAATGAAAAACTGTTTTTT. J is TRBJ1-4 and V is TRBV15; D not certain. Deletions cut 4 bases from V and 4 bases from J, with 13 bases between. Germline CDR1 LNHNV, CDR2 YYDKDF (reference sequence). The CDR3 spans 15 residues. Filled out from reference TRBV15 and TRBJ1-4, the complete variable domain reads DAMVIQNPRYQVTQFGKPVTLSCSQTLNHNVMYWYQQKSSQAPKLLFHYYDKDFNNEADTPDNFQSRRPNTSFCFLDIRSPGLGDTAMYLCATSISGRLNEKLFFGSGTQLSVL.

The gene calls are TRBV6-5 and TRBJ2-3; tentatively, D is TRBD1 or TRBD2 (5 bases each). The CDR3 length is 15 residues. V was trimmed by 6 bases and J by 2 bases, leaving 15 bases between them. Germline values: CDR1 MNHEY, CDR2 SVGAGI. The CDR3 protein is CASSPNRDATDTQYF. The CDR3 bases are TGTGCCAGCAGCCCGAACCGGGACGCCACAGATACGCAGTATTTT.

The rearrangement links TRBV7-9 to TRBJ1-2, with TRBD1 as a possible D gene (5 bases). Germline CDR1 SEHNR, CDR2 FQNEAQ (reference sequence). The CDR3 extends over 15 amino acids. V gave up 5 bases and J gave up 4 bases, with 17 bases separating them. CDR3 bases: TGTGCCAGCAGCACCCCTGGGGCAGGGAGCTATGGCTACACCTTC. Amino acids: CASSTPGAGSYGYTF.

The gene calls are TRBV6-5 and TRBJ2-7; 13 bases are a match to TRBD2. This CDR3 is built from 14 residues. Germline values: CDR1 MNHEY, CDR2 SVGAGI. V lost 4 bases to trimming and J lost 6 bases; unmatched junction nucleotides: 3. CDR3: CASSWTSGSREQYF. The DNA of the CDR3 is TGTGCCAGCAGTTGGACTAGCGGGAGTCGCGAGCAGTACTTC.

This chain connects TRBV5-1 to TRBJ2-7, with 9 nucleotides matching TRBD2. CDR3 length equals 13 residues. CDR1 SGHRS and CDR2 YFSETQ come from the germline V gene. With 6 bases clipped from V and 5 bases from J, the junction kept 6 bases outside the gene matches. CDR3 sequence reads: CASIGSGGHEQYF. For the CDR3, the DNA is TGCGCCAGCATTGGTAGCGGGGGCCACGAGCAGTACTTC.

CDR3 coding DNA: TGTGCCTGGGAGCGGGGGGGCCACGAGACCCAGTACTTC. Its protein is CAWERGGHETQYF. The V call is TRBV30, the J call TRBJ2-5, with TRBD2 matching over 10 bases. V gave up 5 bases and J gave up 5 bases; unmatched junction bases: 5. Looked up from germline, CDR1 is GTSNPN and CDR2 is SVGIG (reference sequence). The CDR3 extends over 13 amino acids.

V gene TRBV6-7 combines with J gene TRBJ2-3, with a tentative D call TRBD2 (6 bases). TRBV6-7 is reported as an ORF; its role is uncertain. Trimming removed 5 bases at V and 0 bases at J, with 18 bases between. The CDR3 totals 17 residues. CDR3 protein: CASSPSGDLPSTDTQYF. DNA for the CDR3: TGTGCCAGCAGTCCATCTGGGGACTTACCTAGCACAGATACGCAGTATTTT.

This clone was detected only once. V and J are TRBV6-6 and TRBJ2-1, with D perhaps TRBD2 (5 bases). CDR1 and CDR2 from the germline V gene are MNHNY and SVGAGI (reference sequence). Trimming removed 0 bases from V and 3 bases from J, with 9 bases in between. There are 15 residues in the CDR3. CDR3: CASSYSAGLYNEQFF. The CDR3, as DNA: TGTGCCAGCAGTTACTCGGCGGGCCTCTACAATGAGCAGTTCTTC.

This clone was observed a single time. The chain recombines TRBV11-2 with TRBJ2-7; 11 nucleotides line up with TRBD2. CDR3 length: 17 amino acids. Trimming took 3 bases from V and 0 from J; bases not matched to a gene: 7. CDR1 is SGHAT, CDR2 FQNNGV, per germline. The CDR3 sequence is CASSLTSGVISSYEQYF. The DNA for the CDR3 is TGTGCCAGCAGCTTGACTAGCGGGGTTATCAGCTCCTACGAGCAGTACTTC.

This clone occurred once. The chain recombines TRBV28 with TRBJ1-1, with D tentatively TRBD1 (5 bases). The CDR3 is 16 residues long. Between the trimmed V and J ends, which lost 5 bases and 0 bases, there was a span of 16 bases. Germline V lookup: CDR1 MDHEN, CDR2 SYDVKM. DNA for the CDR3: TGTGCCAGCAGTCCTCAACAGGACGGGATGAACACTGAAGCTTTCTTT. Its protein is CASSPQQDGMNTEAFF.

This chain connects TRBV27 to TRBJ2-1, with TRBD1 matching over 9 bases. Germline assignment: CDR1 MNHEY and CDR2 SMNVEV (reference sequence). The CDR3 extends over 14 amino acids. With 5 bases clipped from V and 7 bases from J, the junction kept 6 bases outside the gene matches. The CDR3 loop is CASSLGTGKNEQFF. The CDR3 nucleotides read TGTGCCAGCAGTCTGGGGACAGGGAAGAATGAGCAGTTCTTC.

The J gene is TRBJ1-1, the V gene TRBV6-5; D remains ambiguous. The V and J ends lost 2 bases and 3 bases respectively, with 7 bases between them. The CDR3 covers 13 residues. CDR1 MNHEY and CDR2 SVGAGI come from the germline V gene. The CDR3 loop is CASSYGADTEAFF. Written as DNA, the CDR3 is TGTGCCAGCAGTTACGGTGCGGACACTGAAGCTTTCTTT.

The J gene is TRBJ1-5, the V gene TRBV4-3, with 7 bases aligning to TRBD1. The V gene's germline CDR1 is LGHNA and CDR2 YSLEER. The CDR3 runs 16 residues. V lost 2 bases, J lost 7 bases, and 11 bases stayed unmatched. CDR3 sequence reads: CASSQSEGAPNQPQHF. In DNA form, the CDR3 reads TGCGCCAGCAGCCAAAGTGAGGGGGCTCCGAACCAGCCCCAGCATTTT.

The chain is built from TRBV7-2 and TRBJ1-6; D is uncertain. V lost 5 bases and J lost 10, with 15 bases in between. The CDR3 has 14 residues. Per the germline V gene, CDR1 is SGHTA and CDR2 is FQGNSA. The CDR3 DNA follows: TGTGCCAGCAGCCCATGGGAGGAACGCTCACCCCTCCACTTT. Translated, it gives CASSPWEERSPLHF.

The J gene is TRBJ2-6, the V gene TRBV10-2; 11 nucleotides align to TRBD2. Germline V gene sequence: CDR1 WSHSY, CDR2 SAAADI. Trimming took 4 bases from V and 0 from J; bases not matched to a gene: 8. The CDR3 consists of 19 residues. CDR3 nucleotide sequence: TGCGCCAGCAGTGGGGTACTAGCGGGGGCGAACTCTGGGGCCAACGTCCTGACTTTC. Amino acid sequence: CASSGVLAGANSGANVLTF.

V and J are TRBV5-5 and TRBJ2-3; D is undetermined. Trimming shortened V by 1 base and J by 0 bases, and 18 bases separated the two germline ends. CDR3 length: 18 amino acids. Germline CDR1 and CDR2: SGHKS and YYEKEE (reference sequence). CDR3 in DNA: TGTGCCAGCAGCTTGTCGTCGGCCTCGCTTTCTAGCACAGATACGCAGTATTTT. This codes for CASSLSSASLSSTDTQYF.

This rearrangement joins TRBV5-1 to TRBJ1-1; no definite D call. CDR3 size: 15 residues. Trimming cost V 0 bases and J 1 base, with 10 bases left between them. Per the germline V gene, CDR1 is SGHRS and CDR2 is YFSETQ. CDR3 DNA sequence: TGCGCCAGCAGCTTGGTGGTAGCGAAGAACACTGAAGCTTTCTTT. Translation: CASSLVVAKNTEAFF. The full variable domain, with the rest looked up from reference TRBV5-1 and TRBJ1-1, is KAGVTQTPRYLIKTRGQQVTLSCSPISGHRSVSWYQQTPGQGLQFLFEYFSETQRNKGNFPGRFSGRQFSNSRSEMNVSTLELGDSALYLCASSLVVAKNTEAFFGQGTRLTVV.

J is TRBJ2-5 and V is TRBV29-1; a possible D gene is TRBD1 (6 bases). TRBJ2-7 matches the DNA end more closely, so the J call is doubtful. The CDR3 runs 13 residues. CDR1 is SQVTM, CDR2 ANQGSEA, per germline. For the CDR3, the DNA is TGCAGCGTTGAAGACCTAGGGGGCTACGAGCAGTACTTC. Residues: CSVEDLGGYEQYF.

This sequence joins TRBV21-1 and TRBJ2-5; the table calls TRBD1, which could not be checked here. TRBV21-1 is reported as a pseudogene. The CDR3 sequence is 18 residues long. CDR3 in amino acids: CASSKVPGRGRFKETQYF. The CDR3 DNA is TGTGCCAGCAGCAAAGTCCCAGGCAGGGGGCGTTTTAAGGAGACCCAGTACTTC.

The CDR3 DNA reads TGTGCCAGCAGTAAAACAGGGGAAAGATATAATTCACCCCTCCACTTT. This codes for CASSKTGERYNSPLHF. J is TRBJ1-6 and V is TRBV7-9; 7 nucleotides align to TRBD1. The V and J ends lost 6 bases and 4 bases, in that order; junction bases with no gene match: 9. This CDR3 spans 16 amino acids. CDR1 and CDR2 from the germline V gene are SEHNR and FQNEAQ (reference sequence).